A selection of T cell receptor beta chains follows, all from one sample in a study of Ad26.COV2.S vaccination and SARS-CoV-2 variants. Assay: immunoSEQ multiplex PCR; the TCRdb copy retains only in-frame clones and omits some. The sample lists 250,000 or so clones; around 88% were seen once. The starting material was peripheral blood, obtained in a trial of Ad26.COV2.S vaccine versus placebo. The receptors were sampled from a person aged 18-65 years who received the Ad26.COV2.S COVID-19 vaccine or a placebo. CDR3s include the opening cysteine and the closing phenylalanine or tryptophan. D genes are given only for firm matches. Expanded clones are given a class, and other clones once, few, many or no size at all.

CDR3 protein: CASSLHRTGEQYF; CDR3 DNA: TGTGCCAGCAGCTTACACAGAACGGGGGAGCAGTACTTC; J gene: TRBJ2-7; D gene: .; V gene: TRBV7-2; clone size: few
CDR3 protein: CASSPWDSANYGYTF; CDR3 DNA: TGCGCCAGCAGCCCTTGGGACAGTGCTAACTATGGCTACACCTTC; J gene: TRBJ1-2; D gene: TRBD1; V gene: TRBV4-3; clone size: .
CDR3 protein: CASSQVRGEQFF; CDR3 DNA: TGCGCCAGCAGCCAAGTCCGGGGGGAGCAGTTCTTC; J gene: TRBJ2-1; D gene: .; V gene: TRBV4-1; clone size: .
CDR3 protein: CASSIGRGLAYEQYF; CDR3 DNA: TGTGCCAGTAGTATAGGCAGGGGCTTGGCCTACGAGCAGTACTTC; J gene: TRBJ2-7; D gene: .; V gene: TRBV19; clone size: .
CDR3 protein: CASSQRSGAEKLFF; CDR3 DNA: TGCGCCAGCAGCCAGAGATCGGGAGCTGAAAAACTGTTTTTT; J gene: TRBJ1-4; D gene: .; V gene: TRBV4-3; clone size: .
CDR3 protein: CATSRVHQGSEAFF; CDR3 DNA: TGTGCCACCAGCAGAGTTCATCAGGGATCTGAAGCTTTCTTT; J gene: TRBJ1-1; D gene: .; V gene: TRBV15; clone size: .
CDR3 protein: CASSLLGSSGANVLTF; CDR3 DNA: TGTGCCAGCAGTTTATTGGGAAGCTCTGGGGCCAACGTCCTGACTTTC; J gene: TRBJ2-6; D gene: .; V gene: TRBV27; clone size: .
CDR3 protein: CAWSVGGNSPLHF; CDR3 DNA: TGTGCCTGGAGTGTCGGGGGTAATTCACCCCTCCACTTT; J gene: TRBJ1-6; D gene: .; V gene: TRBV30; clone size: .
CDR3 protein: CSASRETTDTQYF; CDR3 DNA: TGCAGTGCTAGTCGCGAGACTACAGATACGCAGTATTTT; J gene: TRBJ2-3; D gene: .; V gene: TRBV20-1; clone size: .
CDR3 protein: CASSVVGSGGFPDTQYF; CDR3 DNA: TGTGCCAGCAGCGTAGTAGGTAGCGGGGGGTTCCCAGATACGCAGTATTTT; J gene: TRBJ2-3; D gene: TRBD2; V gene: TRBV9; clone size: .
CDR3 protein: CASSTKVGTSGYTF; CDR3 DNA: TGTGCCAGTAGTACTAAAGTGGGCACGAGTGGCTACACCTTC; J gene: TRBJ1-2; D gene: .; V gene: TRBV19; clone size: .
CDR3 protein: CASSGDPRNYEQYF; CDR3 DNA: TGTGCCAGCAGTGGGGACCCGCGGAACTACGAGCAGTACTTC; J gene: TRBJ2-7; D gene: .; V gene: TRBV2; clone size: .
CDR3 protein: CASMPGWNSPLHF; CDR3 DNA: TGTGCCAGCATGCCGGGCTGGAATTCACCCCTCCACTTT; J gene: TRBJ1-6; D gene: .; V gene: TRBV6-5; clone size: few
CDR3 protein: CASSMMGNEQFF; CDR3 DNA: TGTGCCAGTAGTATGATGGGGAATGAGCAGTTCTTC; J gene: TRBJ2-1; D gene: .; V gene: TRBV19; clone size: .
CDR3 protein: CASSFLYRSFYEQYF; CDR3 DNA: TGTGCCAGCAGTTTTCTATACAGGTCTTTTTACGAGCAGTACTTC; J gene: TRBJ2-7; D gene: .; V gene: TRBV27; clone size: .
CDR3 protein: CASSHGNSPLHF; CDR3 DNA: TGTGCCAGCAGCCACGGGAATTCACCCCTCCACTTT; J gene: TRBJ1-6; D gene: .; V gene: TRBV11-3; clone size: .
CDR3 protein: CATSDPQGAGQPQHF; CDR3 DNA: TGTGCCACCAGTGACCCCCAGGGTGCTGGCCAGCCCCAGCATTTT; J gene: TRBJ1-5; D gene: .; V gene: TRBV24-1; clone size: once
CDR3 protein: CASSQPQGGDRVYSPLHF; CDR3 DNA: TGTGCCAGCAGCCAACCCCAGGGGGGGGACAGGGTGTATTCACCCCTCCACTTT; J gene: TRBJ1-6; D gene: TRBD1; V gene: TRBV4-2; clone size: .
CDR3 protein: CASSQGDIQYF; CDR3 DNA: TGTGCCAGCTCACAGGGGGATATTCAGTACTTC; J gene: TRBJ2-4; D gene: .; V gene: TRBV18; clone size: .
CDR3 protein: CASSYGDSTEAFF; CDR3 DNA: TGTGCCAGCAGTTACGGAGACAGCACTGAAGCTTTCTTT; J gene: TRBJ1-1; D gene: .; V gene: TRBV6-5; clone size: few
CDR3 protein: CASSPGLRATQETQYF; CDR3 DNA: TGTGCCAGCAGCCCCGGGCTCCGGGCTACCCAAGAGACCCAGTACTTC; J gene: TRBJ2-5; D gene: .; V gene: TRBV7-2; clone size: .
CDR3 protein: CASSLEGGMGTEAFF; CDR3 DNA: TGCGCCAGCAGCTTGGAAGGAGGGATGGGCACTGAAGCTTTCTTT; J gene: TRBJ1-1; D gene: .; V gene: TRBV5-1; clone size: .
CDR3 protein: CASSFPSGANVLTF; CDR3 DNA: TGTGCCAGCAGCTTTCCCTCTGGGGCCAACGTCCTGACTTTC; J gene: TRBJ2-6; D gene: .; V gene: TRBV7-3; clone size: .
CDR3 protein: CASRNQDGGEKLFF; CDR3 DNA: TGTGCCAGCAGGAACCAGGACGGGGGTGAAAAACTGTTTTTT; J gene: TRBJ1-4; D gene: .; V gene: TRBV2; clone size: .
CDR3 protein: CASKKTSLADTQYF; CDR3 DNA: TGTGCCAGCAAGAAAACGTCTTTAGCGGATACGCAGTATTTT; J gene: TRBJ2-3; D gene: .; V gene: TRBV6-5; clone size: .
CDR3 protein: CASSLVGGGGSYEQYF; CDR3 DNA: TGTGCCAGCAGCTTGGTCGGGGGCGGAGGGTCCTACGAGCAGTACTTC; J gene: TRBJ2-7; D gene: .; V gene: TRBV5-5; clone size: .
CDR3 protein: CASSLGRDYGYTF; CDR3 DNA: TGTGCCAGCAGTCTGGGACGGGATTATGGCTACACCTTC; J gene: TRBJ1-2; D gene: .; V gene: TRBV27; clone size: .
CDR3 protein: CASSSETGGDTEAFF; CDR3 DNA: TGTGCCAGCAGTTCCGAGACAGGGGGGGACACTGAAGCTTTCTTT; J gene: TRBJ1-1; D gene: TRBD1; V gene: TRBV6-5; clone size: .
CDR3 protein: CASSPMTDPGYGYTF; CDR3 DNA: TGTGCCAGCTCACCCATGACGGACCCGGGGTATGGCTACACCTTC; J gene: TRBJ1-2; D gene: .; V gene: TRBV18; clone size: .
CDR3 protein: CASSPERARGYTF; CDR3 DNA: TGTGCCAGCAGTCCCGAGAGGGCTAGGGGCTACACCTTC; J gene: TRBJ1-2; D gene: .; V gene: TRBV6-5; clone size: .
CDR3 protein: CASSHDLNTEAFF; CDR3 DNA: TGTGCCAGCAGCCATGACCTGAACACTGAAGCTTTCTTT; J gene: TRBJ1-1; D gene: .; V gene: TRBV3-1/TRBV3-2; clone size: .
CDR3 protein: CASRRQYRDKSTYEQYF; CDR3 DNA: TGTGCCAGCAGACGTCAATACCGGGACAAGAGCACCTACGAGCAGTACTTC; J gene: TRBJ2-7; D gene: .; V gene: TRBV11-2; clone size: .
CDR3 protein: CASSASGIRYEQYF; CDR3 DNA: TGTGCCAGCAGCGCAAGCGGGATCCGCTACGAGCAGTACTTC; J gene: TRBJ2-7; D gene: TRBD2; V gene: TRBV5-4; clone size: few
CDR3 protein: CASSLWTGTSTDTQYF; CDR3 DNA: TGTGCCAGCAGCTTGTGGACAGGGACGAGCACAGATACGCAGTATTTT; J gene: TRBJ2-3; D gene: TRBD1; V gene: TRBV13; clone size: .
CDR3 protein: CASSQVVRRVLHEQFF; CDR3 DNA: TGCGCCAGCAGCCAAGTGGTCCGGCGGGTCCTACATGAGCAGTTCTTC; J gene: TRBJ2-1; D gene: .; V gene: TRBV4-3; clone size: .
CDR3 protein: CAWRGTGAPGELFF; CDR3 DNA: TGTGCCTGGAGGGGAACAGGGGCGCCCGGGGAGCTGTTTTTT; J gene: TRBJ2-2; D gene: TRBD1; V gene: TRBV30; clone size: .
CDR3 protein: CASSSGHPNTEAFF; CDR3 DNA: TGTGCCAGCAGCTCGGGACATCCAAACACTGAAGCTTTCTTT; J gene: TRBJ1-1; D gene: .; V gene: TRBV3-1/TRBV3-2; clone size: .
CDR3 protein: CASSHRAGLAWETQYF; CDR3 DNA: TGCGCCAGCAGCCACCGGGCGGGACTAGCGTGGGAGACCCAGTACTTC; J gene: TRBJ2-5; D gene: TRBD2; V gene: TRBV4-3; clone size: .
CDR3 protein: CSVMGGGEGMETQYF; CDR3 DNA: TGCAGCGTGATGGGGGGCGGGGAAGGAATGGAGACCCAGTACTTC; J gene: TRBJ2-5; D gene: .; V gene: TRBV29-1; clone size: .
CDR3 protein: CASSRYRGSSTEAFF; CDR3 DNA: TGTGCCAGTAGTAGATACAGGGGTTCATCCACTGAAGCTTTCTTT; J gene: TRBJ1-1; D gene: TRBD1; V gene: TRBV19; clone size: .
CDR3 protein: CASSGGGTSASQPQHF; CDR3 DNA: TGCGCCAGCAGTGGGGGAGGGACATCCGCATCTCAGCCCCAGCATTTT; J gene: TRBJ1-5; D gene: .; V gene: TRBV10-2; clone size: .
CDR3 protein: CASSRVGKQSGTDTQYF; CDR3 DNA: TGTGCCAGCAGCCGGGTGGGTAAACAGAGCGGCACAGATACGCAGTATTTT; J gene: TRBJ2-3; D gene: .; V gene: TRBV6-2/TRBV6-3; clone size: .
CDR3 protein: CASSQVLPETQYF; CDR3 DNA: TGCGCCAGCAGCCAAGTTCTCCCAGAGACCCAGTACTTC; J gene: TRBJ2-5; D gene: .; V gene: TRBV4-1; clone size: .
CDR3 protein: CASSAGGRPETQYF; CDR3 DNA: TGCGCCAGCAGTGCGGGGGGGAGGCCTGAGACCCAGTACTTC; J gene: TRBJ2-5; D gene: TRBD2; V gene: TRBV5-1; clone size: .
CDR3 protein: CASSLDSFYGYTF; CDR3 DNA: TGTGCCAGCAGCTTGGACAGTTTCTATGGCTACACCTTC; J gene: TRBJ1-2; D gene: .; V gene: TRBV5-4; clone size: .
CDR3 protein: CASSPQLALNTGELFF; CDR3 DNA: TGTGCCAGCAGCCCACAGCTGGCCTTAAACACCGGGGAGCTGTTTTTT; J gene: TRBJ2-2; D gene: .; V gene: TRBV5-4; clone size: .
CDR3 protein: CASSLFLGTSSTGELFF; CDR3 DNA: TGTGCCAGCAGCCTCTTCTTGGGCACTAGCTCGACCGGGGAGCTGTTTTTT; J gene: TRBJ2-2; D gene: .; V gene: TRBV14; clone size: .
CDR3 protein: CASSPRGPGETQYF; CDR3 DNA: TGTGCCAGCAGTCCGAGGGGACCGGGAGAGACCCAGTACTTC; J gene: TRBJ2-5; D gene: .; V gene: TRBV6-5; clone size: .